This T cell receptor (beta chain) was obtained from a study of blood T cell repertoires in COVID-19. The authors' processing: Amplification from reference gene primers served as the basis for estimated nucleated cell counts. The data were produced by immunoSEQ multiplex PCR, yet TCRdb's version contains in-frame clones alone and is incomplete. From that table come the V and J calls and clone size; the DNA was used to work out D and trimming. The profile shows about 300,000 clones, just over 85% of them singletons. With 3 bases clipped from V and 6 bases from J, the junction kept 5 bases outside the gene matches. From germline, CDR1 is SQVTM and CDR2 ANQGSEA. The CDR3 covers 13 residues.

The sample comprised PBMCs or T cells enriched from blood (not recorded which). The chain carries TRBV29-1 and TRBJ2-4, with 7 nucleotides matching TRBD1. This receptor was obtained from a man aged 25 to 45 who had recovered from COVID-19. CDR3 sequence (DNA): TGCAGCGTTGAGCTCGACAGGGTAAACATTCAGTACTTC. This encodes CSVELDRVNIQYF.